The TCR beta chain described here comes from a study of T cells in Graves' hyperthyroidism and ophthalmopathy. Whole-study results and caveats: The majority of expanded thyroid clonotypes above 0.001 also appeared in blood.

Concerning this clonotype itself: Its antigen remains unknown.

There were TCR beta CDR3 regions amplified from RNA transcripts. Researchers ran a first-round RT-PCR on the TCR CDR3 using the HTBI primer set. TCRdb reprocessed the multiplex PCR reads via MiXCR and lists one record per CDR3 protein. The sample has fewer than 500,000 distinct CDR3 sequences; roughly 12% are singletons. This CDR3 spans 12 amino acids. Trimming stripped 4 bases from V and 8 bases from J, with 9 bases between. The germline CDR1 and CDR2 sequences are LNHDA and SQIVND (reference sequence). The PBMCs studied were ones that came from roughly 9.1 ml fresh peripheral blood. The sequence came from a man aged 30-40 years with Graves' hyperthyroidism that later progressed to Graves' ophthalmopathy. Material for sequencing was blood. The rearrangement uses TRBV19 and TRBJ1-3; unclear D gene. The CDR3 nucleotides are TGTGCCAGTAGTACCCCCGGCTACACCATATATTTT. Encoded protein: CASSTPGYTIYF.